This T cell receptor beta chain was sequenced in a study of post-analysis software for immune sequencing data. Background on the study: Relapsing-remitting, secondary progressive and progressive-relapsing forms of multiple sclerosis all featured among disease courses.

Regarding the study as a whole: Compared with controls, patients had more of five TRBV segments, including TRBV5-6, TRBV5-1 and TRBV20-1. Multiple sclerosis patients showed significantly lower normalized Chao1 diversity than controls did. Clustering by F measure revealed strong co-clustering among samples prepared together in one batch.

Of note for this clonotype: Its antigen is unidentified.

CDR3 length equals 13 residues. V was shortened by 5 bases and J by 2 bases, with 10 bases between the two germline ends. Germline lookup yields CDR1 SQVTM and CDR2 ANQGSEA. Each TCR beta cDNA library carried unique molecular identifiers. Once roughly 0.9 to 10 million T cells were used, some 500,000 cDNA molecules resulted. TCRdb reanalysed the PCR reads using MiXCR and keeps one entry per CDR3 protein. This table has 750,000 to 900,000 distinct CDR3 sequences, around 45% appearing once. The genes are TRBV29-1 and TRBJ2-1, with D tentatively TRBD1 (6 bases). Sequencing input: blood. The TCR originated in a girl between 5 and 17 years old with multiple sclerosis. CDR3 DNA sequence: TGCAGCGTTCGGACAGTCCCCTACAATGAGCAGTTCTTC. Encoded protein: CSVRTVPYNEQFF.